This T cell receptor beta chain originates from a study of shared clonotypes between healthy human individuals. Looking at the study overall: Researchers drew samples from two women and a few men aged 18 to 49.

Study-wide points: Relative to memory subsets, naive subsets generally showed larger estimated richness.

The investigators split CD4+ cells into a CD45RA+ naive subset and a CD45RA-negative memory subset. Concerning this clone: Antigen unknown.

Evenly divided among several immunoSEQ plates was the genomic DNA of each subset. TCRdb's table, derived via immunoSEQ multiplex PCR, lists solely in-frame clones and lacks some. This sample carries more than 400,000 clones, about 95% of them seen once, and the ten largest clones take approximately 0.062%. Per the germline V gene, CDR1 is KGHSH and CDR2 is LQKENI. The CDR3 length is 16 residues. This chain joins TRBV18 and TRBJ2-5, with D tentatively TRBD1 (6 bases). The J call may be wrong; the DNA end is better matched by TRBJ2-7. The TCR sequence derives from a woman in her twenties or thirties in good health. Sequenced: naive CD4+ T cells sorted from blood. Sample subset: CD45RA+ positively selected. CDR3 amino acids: CASSPRGHGNSYEQYF. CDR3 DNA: TGTGCCAGCTCACCGAGGGGACACGGTAACTCCTACGAGCAGTACTTC.